These T cell receptor beta chains were read from a single sample in a study of early T cells in non-severe SARS-CoV-2 infection. In TCRdb, the 5' RACE reads were re-called with MiXCR into one record per CDR3 protein. The table records about 70,000 distinct CDR3 sequences, around 4.2% of them present only once. The specimen was whole blood, collected at baseline. The receptors stem from an adult who was a healthcare worker with PCR-confirmed SARS-CoV-2 infection or an uninfected control (not recorded which). The donor label of this sample is uncertain. Both conserved end residues are part of each CDR3. Some rows have no size entry. The others give once, few or many, or a class for an expanded clone.

J,size,V,CDR3
TRBJ1-5,few,TRBV5-6,CASSFAMGRANQPQHF
TRBJ1-2,many,TRBV29-1,CSVEDDRKGLSYGYTF
TRBJ2-1,medium-sized,TRBV20-1,CSAREGPLQFF
TRBJ2-2,many,TRBV6-1,CASSEASGMELFF
TRBJ2-3,many,TRBV6-5,CASSYSGTFTDTQYF
TRBJ2-3,many,TRBV7-8,CASIGTTDTQYF
TRBJ1-6,many,TRBV7-2,CASRGYTNSPLHF
TRBJ2-3,many,TRBV7-6,CASSFGGATDTQYF
TRBJ1-1,.,TRBV11-3,CASSQQSRNTEAFF
TRBJ1-1,many,TRBV11-2,CASSKWTGHNTEAFF
TRBJ2-5,few,TRBV9,CASSDLGTIEETQYF
TRBJ2-3,few,TRBV12-3/TRBV12-4,CASSLAPLGTDTQYF
TRBJ1-5,few,TRBV20-1,CSASPGFGQPQHF